This entry is about one T cell receptor beta chain. TCRdb's copy holds only in-frame clones and misses some; the assay was immunoSEQ multiplex PCR. The table has about 59,000 clones, 92% seen once. This sample is drawn from a study of T cell changes during pregnancy in multiple sclerosis. This material consisted of peripheral blood, taken in the third trimester of pregnancy. The source is a female donor in good health, enrolled as a control in a pregnancy study.

The CDR3 coding sequence is TGTGCCAGCAGCCCCAGGGGTCTCTCTGGAAACACCATATATTTT. Amino acid sequence: CASSPRGLSGNTIYF. The chain employs TRBV13 and TRBJ1-3, with D possibly being TRBD1 (6 bases). V dropped 5 bases and J dropped 0 bases, with 11 bases sitting between them. This CDR3 is 15 amino acids long. Germline values: CDR1 PRHDT, CDR2 FYEKMQ (reference sequence).